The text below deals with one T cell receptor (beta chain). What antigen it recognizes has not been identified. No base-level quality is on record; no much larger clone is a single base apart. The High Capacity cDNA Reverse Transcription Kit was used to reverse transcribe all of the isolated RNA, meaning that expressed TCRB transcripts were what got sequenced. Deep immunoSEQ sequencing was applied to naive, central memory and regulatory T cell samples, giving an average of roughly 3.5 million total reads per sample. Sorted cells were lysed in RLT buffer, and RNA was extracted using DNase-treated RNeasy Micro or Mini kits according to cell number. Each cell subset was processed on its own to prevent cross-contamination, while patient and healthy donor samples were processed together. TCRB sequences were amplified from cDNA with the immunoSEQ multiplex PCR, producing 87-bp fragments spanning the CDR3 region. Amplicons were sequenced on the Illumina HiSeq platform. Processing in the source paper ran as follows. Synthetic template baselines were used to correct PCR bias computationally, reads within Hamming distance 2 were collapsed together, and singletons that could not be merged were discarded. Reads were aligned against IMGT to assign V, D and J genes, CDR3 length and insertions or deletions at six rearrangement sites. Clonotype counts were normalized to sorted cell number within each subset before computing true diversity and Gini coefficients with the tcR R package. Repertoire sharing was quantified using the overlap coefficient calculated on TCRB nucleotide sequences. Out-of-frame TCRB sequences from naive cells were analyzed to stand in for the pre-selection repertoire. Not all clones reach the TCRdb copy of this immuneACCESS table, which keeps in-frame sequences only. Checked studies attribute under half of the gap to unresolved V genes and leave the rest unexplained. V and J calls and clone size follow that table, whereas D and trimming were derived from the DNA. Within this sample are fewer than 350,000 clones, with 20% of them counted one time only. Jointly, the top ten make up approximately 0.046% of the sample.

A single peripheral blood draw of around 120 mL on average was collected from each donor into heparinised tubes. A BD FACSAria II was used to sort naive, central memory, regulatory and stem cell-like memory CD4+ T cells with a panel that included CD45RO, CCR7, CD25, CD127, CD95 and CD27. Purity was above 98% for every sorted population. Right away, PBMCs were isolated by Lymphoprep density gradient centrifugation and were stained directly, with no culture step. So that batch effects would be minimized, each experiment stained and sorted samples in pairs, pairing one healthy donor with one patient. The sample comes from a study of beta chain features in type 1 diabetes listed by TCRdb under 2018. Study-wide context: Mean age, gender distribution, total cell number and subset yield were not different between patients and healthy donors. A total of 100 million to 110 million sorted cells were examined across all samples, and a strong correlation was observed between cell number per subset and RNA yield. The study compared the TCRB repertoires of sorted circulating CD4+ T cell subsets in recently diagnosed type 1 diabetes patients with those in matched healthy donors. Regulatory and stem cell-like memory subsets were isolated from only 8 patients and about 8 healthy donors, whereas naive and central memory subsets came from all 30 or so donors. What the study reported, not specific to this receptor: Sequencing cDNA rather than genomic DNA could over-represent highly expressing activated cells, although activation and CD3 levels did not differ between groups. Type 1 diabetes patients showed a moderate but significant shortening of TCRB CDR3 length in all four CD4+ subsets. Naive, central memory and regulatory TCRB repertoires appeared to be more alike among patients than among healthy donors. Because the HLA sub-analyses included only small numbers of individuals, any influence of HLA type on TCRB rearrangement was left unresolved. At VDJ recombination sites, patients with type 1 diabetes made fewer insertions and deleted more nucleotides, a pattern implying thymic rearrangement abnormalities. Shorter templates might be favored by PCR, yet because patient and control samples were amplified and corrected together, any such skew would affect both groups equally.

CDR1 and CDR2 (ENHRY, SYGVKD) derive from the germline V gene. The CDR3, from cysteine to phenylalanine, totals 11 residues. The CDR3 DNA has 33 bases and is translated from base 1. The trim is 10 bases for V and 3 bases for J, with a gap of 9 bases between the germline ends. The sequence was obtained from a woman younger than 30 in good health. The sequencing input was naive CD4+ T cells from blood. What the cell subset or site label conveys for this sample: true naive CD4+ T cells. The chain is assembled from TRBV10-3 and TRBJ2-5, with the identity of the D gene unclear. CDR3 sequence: CATSREETQYF. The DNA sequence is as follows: TGTGCCACCTCCCGCGAAGAGACCCAGTACTTC.